This T cell receptor beta chain was found in a study of early T cells in non-severe SARS-CoV-2 infection. The germline V gene encodes CDR1 DFQATT and CDR2 SNEGSKA (reference sequence). Trimming took 0 bases from V and 6 from J, leaving 18 bases between them. The length of the CDR3 is 16 residues. Study-level findings and limits: VDJdb matching favored anti-spike CD8 responses, missing private and CD4 specificities.

The TCR library protocol attached unique molecular identifiers to the individual cDNA molecules. Via MiXCR, TCRdb re-called the 5' RACE reads, giving one row per CDR3 protein. The table lists around 80,000 distinct CDR3 sequences, about 11% of them singletons. Ten or more counts support this clonotype. Its matching antigen is unknown. Specimen: whole blood, collected at baseline. The chain employs TRBV20-1 and TRBJ2-1, with a possible D match to TRBD1 (6 bases). The receptor comes from an adult who was a healthcare worker with PCR-confirmed SARS-CoV-2 infection or an uninfected control (not recorded which). CDR3 coding DNA: TGCAGTGCTAGAGACTCAGGACAGTTGATGGGCAATGAGCAGTTCTTC. It encodes CSARDSGQLMGNEQFF.